This passage covers 16 T cell receptor beta chains from one sample sequenced in a study of blood T cell repertoires in COVID-19 (dated by TCRdb to the early 2020s). Libraries were made using the immunoSEQ multiplex PCR assay. TCRdb provides this immuneACCESS table in a form limited to in-frame rearrangements. Some clones are lacking; in checked studies, under half of them reflect an unresolved V gene, and why the rest are absent is not known. Here the sample has 200,000 to 300,000 clones; 70% to 90% occur a single time. The top ten clonotypes cover about 1.2% of the sample. Sequencing was done on a sample of PBMCs or T cells enriched from blood (not recorded which). The receptors here all came from a middle-aged woman with acute COVID-19.

This chain joins TRBV24-1 and TRBJ1-2, with TRBD1 identical over 8 bases. The CDR3 sequence is 14 residues long. V lost 6 bases, J lost 3 bases, and 5 bases stayed unmatched. In germline, CDR1 is KGHDR, CDR2 SFDVKD. CDR3 in amino acids: CATSSPGQDYGYTF. The CDR3 DNA follows: TGTGCCACCAGTTCCCCGGGACAGGACTATGGCTACACCTTC.

This rearrangement joins TRBV5-1 to TRBJ2-3, with a tentative D call TRBD2 (5 bases). V gave up 1 base and J gave up 1 base, with 13 bases separating them. Germline values: CDR1 SGHRS, CDR2 YFSETQ. The CDR3 runs to 16 residues. CDR3 nucleotides: TGCGCCAGCAGCTTGCCTGGGAGCCACGGCACAGATACGCAGTATTTT. It encodes CASSLPGSHGTDTQYF.

The chain is built from TRBV19 and TRBJ2-2; TRBD2 matches 7 bases. The CDR3 length is 15 residues. CDR1 is LNHDA and CDR2 is SQIVND in the germline V gene (reference sequence). V was clipped by 5 bases and J by 2 bases; unmatched bases: 5. The CDR3 DNA reads TGTGCCAGTAGTGGGGCGGGAGCAAACACCGGGGAGCTGTTTTTT. This encodes CASSGAGANTGELFF.

In its sample, this clone was seen once. The chain employs TRBV19 and TRBJ1-5; TRBD1 aligns across 7 bases. The length of the CDR3 is 15 residues. Germline V gives CDR1 LNHDA, CDR2 SQIVND (reference sequence). The trim removed 3 bases at V and 3 bases at J, leaving 5 bases unmatched. The CDR3 here is CASSIDRDHNQPQHF. The CDR3 region has the DNA TGTGCCAGTAGTATCGACAGGGACCACAATCAGCCCCAGCATTTT.

A note on this clone: The sample has other DNA sequences that encode this CDR3 too. V and J are TRBV7-9 and TRBJ1-1, with D hard to call. The CDR3 has 13 amino acids. The germline CDR1 and CDR2 sequences are SEHNR and FQNEAQ (reference sequence). V was shortened by 1 base and J by 4 bases, with 7 bases between the two germline ends. CDR3 in amino acids: CASSLGEGTEAFF. CDR3 nucleotides: TGTGCCAGCAGCTTAGGGGAGGGCACTGAAGCTTTCTTT.

This clone was seen only a few times. V gene TRBV21-1 combines with J gene TRBJ1-1; TRBD1 was called by the table and not checked on the DNA. TRBV21-1 is a known pseudogene. The CDR3 runs to 16 residues. CDR3 protein: CASSNRVYRGQVEAFF. DNA of the CDR3: TGTGCCAGCAGCAACAGAGTGTACAGGGGGCAGGTTGAAGCTTTCTTT.

The chain recombines TRBV24-1 with TRBJ2-1; D uncertain. The V end lost 2 bases, the J end lost 0 bases, and 16 bases lay between the germline ends. Germline V gene lookup returns CDR1 KGHDR and CDR2 SFDVKD. The CDR3 spans 18 residues. The CDR3 spells CATSDSFPRLSSYNEQFF. In DNA, the CDR3 is TGTGCCACCAGTGATTCTTTCCCTCGATTGAGCTCCTACAATGAGCAGTTCTTC.

The chain is built from TRBV5-4 and TRBJ1-1; TRBD1 matches 8 bases. Germline values: CDR1 SGHNT, CDR2 YYREEE (reference sequence). Trimming removed 0 bases from V and 9 bases from J; junction bases left unmatched: 7. This CDR3 is built from 14 residues. CDR3 sequence reads: CASSLAQGAFKAFF. The CDR3 DNA sequence: TGTGCCAGCAGCTTGGCCCAGGGGGCATTCAAAGCTTTCTTT.

V gene TRBV28 combines with J gene TRBJ2-7; 9 positions match TRBD1. Germline values: CDR1 MDHEN, CDR2 SYDVKM. There are 16 residues in the CDR3. J gave up 2 bases and V 7 bases, and 12 bases lay outside the gene matches. The CDR3 region is CASKLGTGTGTYEQYF. The CDR3, as DNA: TGTGCCAGCAAATTAGGGACCGGGACAGGGACCTACGAGCAGTACTTC.

V usage is TRBV3-1 (or the pseudogene TRBV3-2) and J usage is TRBJ1-2, with D possibly TRBD1 on 6 matching bases. Trimming took off 4 bases at V and 6 bases at J, with 18 bases between the two ends. This CDR3 region has 15 residues. The germline gives CDR1 LGHDT, CDR2 YNNKEL (reference sequence). The CDR3 DNA follows: TGTGCCAGCAGCCGCTTTCTGGGGGCCGAGGATGGCTACACCTTC. It translates to CASSRFLGAEDGYTF.

This chain's CDR3 is CASSTMTGDEQYV. The CDR3 coding sequence is TGTGCCAGCAGCACCATGACAGGGGACGAGCAGTACGTC. This chain links TRBV6-6 with TRBJ2-7; 8 positions match TRBD1. Germline V CDR1 and CDR2: MNHNY, SVGAGI (reference sequence). J gave up 5 bases and V 6 bases, and 6 bases lay outside the gene matches. This CDR3 region has 13 residues.

The rearrangement joins TRBV27 to TRBJ1-2; D is possibly TRBD1 (5 bases). Germline CDR1 is MNHEY and CDR2 is SMNVEV (reference sequence). The CDR3 spans 15 residues. V shed 0 bases and J shed 4 bases, with 12 bases lying between them. The DNA for the CDR3 is TGTGCCAGCAGTTTATCGCGGGGGGTAATCTATGGCTACACCTTC. Amino acids: CASSLSRGVIYGYTF.

The chain combines TRBV2 with TRBJ2-2; 7 bases map to TRBD2. J gave up 0 bases and V 7 bases, and 11 bases lay outside the gene matches. This CDR3 is 17 amino acids long. From germline, CDR1 is SNHLY and CDR2 FYNNEI. Here the CDR3 reads CASTTPGLAANTGELFF. The CDR3 nucleotides are TGTGCCAGCACCACCCCCGGGCTAGCGGCGAACACCGGGGAGCTGTTTTTT.

The genes are TRBV5-4 and TRBJ1-6; a weak D match, TRBD1 (5 bases). The CDR3 consists of 15 residues. The ends were cut back, 0 bases at V and 8 bases at J, with 12 bases in the middle. Germline CDR1 and CDR2: SGHNT and YYREEE (reference sequence). The CDR3 DNA follows: TGTGCCAGCAGCTTGGATAAGGGGTCGCATTCACCCCTCCACTTT. Translation gives CASSLDKGSHSPLHF.

This clone was seen a single time. The rearrangement uses TRBV2 and TRBJ1-2; no firm D call. Deletions cut 6 bases from V and 0 bases from J, with 17 bases between. The germline V gene has CDR1 SNHLY and CDR2 FYNNEI. The CDR3 length is 16 residues. The CDR3 nucleotides read TGTGCCAGCAGCCGCGTCGATCGGAGCGCTAACTATGGCTACACCTTC. This codes for CASSRVDRSANYGYTF. Combining the CDR3 with reference TRBV2 and TRBJ1-2 gives the whole variable domain EPEVTQTPSHQVTQMGQEVILRCVPISNHLYFYWYRQILGQKVEFLVSFYNNEISEKSEIFDDQFSVERPDGSNFTLKIRSTKLEDSAMYFCASSRVDRSANYGYTFGSGTRLTVV.

This clone was seen a few times. This sequence joins TRBV19 and TRBJ2-3, with D possibly TRBD1 on 5 matching bases. CDR1 is LNHDA and CDR2 is SQIVND in the germline V gene (reference sequence). V dropped 4 bases and J dropped 4 bases, with 9 bases sitting between them. CDR3 size: 13 residues. The chain's CDR3 is CASSKQGADTQYF. CDR3 coding DNA: TGTGCCAGTAGTAAGCAGGGTGCAGATACGCAGTATTTT.